One sample yielded the 31 T cell receptor beta chains listed below, sequenced in a study of early T cells in non-severe SARS-CoV-2 infection (dated by TCRdb to the early 2020s). Library prep was done by 5' RACE. Sequencing used a NextSeq 500. In-frame beta chains were kept once TCRdb had trimmed the public reads at Q25 with fastp and called clones with MiXCR. One record per CDR3 amino acid sequence lists the most common genes and DNA. The sample table lists fewer than 50,000 distinct CDR3 sequences, over 9% of them with a count of one. The ten top clones hold more than 15% of the sample. Source material: whole blood. The origin of the receptors is an adult who was a healthcare worker with PCR-confirmed SARS-CoV-2 infection or an uninfected control (not recorded which).

This chain uses TRBV28 with TRBJ1-5; unclear D gene. This CDR3 comprises 15 residues. Germline V gene sequence: CDR1 MDHEN, CDR2 SYDVKM. Trimming took 8 bases from V and 4 from J, leaving 18 bases between them. Here the CDR3 reads CASQPAGRRNQPQHF. The DNA for the CDR3 is TGTGCCAGCCAACCTGCGGGGAGACGAAATCAGCCCCAGCATTTT. Complete variable domain (other parts from reference TRBV28 and TRBJ1-5): DVKVTQSSRYLVKRTGEKVFLECVQDMDHENMFWYRQDPGLGLRLIYFSYDVKMKEKGDIPEGYSVSREKKERFSLILESASTNQTSMYLCASQPAGRRNQPQHFGDGTRLSIL.

V is TRBV4-3 and J is TRBJ1-2, with D uncertain. CDR1 LGHNA and CDR2 YSLEER come from the germline V gene. The CDR3 consists of 14 residues. The V end was cut by 4 bases, the J end by 5 bases, with 14 bases between. The CDR3 nucleotides read TGCGCCAGCAGCCCATCGGGATGGCTGTATGGCTACACCTTC. Translating gives CASSPSGWLYGYTF.

Sample share makes this clonotype medium-sized. The junction departs from germline at one end; a sequencing error may be responsible. The chain recombines TRBV10-2 with TRBJ2-5; D not certain. Per the germline V gene, CDR1 is WSHSY and CDR2 is SAAADI. CDR3 size: 11 residues. CDR3 amino acids: CASSLQETQYF. For the CDR3, the DNA is TGTGCCAGCAGCTTGCAAGAGACCCAGTACTTC.

The chain couples TRBV28 to TRBJ2-7, with a weak D call TRBD2 (6 bases). The germline CDR1 and CDR2 sequences are MDHEN and SYDVKM. The CDR3 loop spans 11 amino acids. V lost 10 bases and J 7 bases, leaving 14 bases between the germline ends. The CDR3, as DNA: TGTGCCATCCGAGGGACTGGGGAGCAGTACTTC. It translates to CAIRGTGEQYF.

This clonotype was observed at least ten times. J is TRBJ1-1 and V is TRBV7-9; unclear D gene. This CDR3 spans 11 amino acids. V shed 4 bases and J shed 7 bases, with 7 bases lying between them. CDR1 and CDR2 from the germline V gene are SEHNR and FQNEAQ (reference sequence). This CDR3 reads CASSSHSEAFF. DNA of the CDR3: TGTGCCAGCAGCTCCCATAGTGAAGCTTTCTTT.

This chain links TRBV28 with TRBJ2-2, with D uncertain. Trimming pared 3 bases from V and 3 bases from J, leaving 11 bases between. CDR3 length: 15 residues. Germline CDR1 reads MDHEN; CDR2 reads SYDVKM. DNA for the CDR3: TGTGCCAGCAGTTTGGTCGGATACGACACCGGGGAGCTGTTTTTT. It is translated as CASSLVGYDTGELFF.

In this sample, this clonotype turned up once. A much more abundant neighbour one base away suggests this may be a read error. The CDR3 DNA sequence: TGCGCCAGCAGCTGGACAAACAGGGGATTTAGCTCTGGGGCCGACGTCCTGACTTTC. This codes for CASSWTNRGFSSGADVLTF. The J gene is TRBJ2-6, the V gene TRBV5-1; 7 bases are a match to TRBD1. The CDR3 runs to 19 residues. Germline CDR1 SGHRS, CDR2 YFSETQ.

This clonotype was recorded a few times. CDR3 DNA: TGTGCCAGCAGCAAAGCCAGGGTAGGGAACACTGAAGCTTTCTTT. Translation gives CASSKARVGNTEAFF. The chain employs TRBV21-1 and TRBJ1-1; the table gives TRBD1 as D, unverified against the DNA. TRBV21-1 is shown as a pseudogene. This CDR3 is built from 15 residues.

This sequence joins TRBV11-2 and TRBJ2-1, with D possibly being TRBD1 or TRBD2 (5 bases each). V was clipped by 5 bases and J by 14 bases, with 16 bases between them. Germline assignment: CDR1 SGHAT and CDR2 FQNNGV. The CDR3 loop spans 12 amino acids. DNA for the CDR3: TGTGCCAGCAGCAAGGGGACCGACTCGGAGTTCTTC. This encodes CASSKGTDSEFF.

The chain recombines TRBV24-1 with TRBJ2-2; D uncertain. CDR3 length equals 16 residues. V was trimmed by 3 bases and J by 4 bases, leaving 14 bases between them. The germline V gene encodes CDR1 KGHDR and CDR2 SFDVKD. CDR3: CATSDATAPFTGELFF. CDR3 coding DNA: TGTGCCACCAGTGATGCAACAGCCCCGTTCACCGGGGAGCTGTTTTTT.

The J gene is TRBJ2-3, the V gene TRBV5-4, with unresolved D. Trimming stripped 2 bases from V and 1 base from J, with 5 bases between. The CDR3 spans 13 residues. Germline loops: CDR1 SGHNT, CDR2 YYREEE (reference sequence). DNA of the CDR3: TGTGCCAGCAGCTTTAGGGGCACAGATACGCAGTATTTT. Its translation is CASSFRGTDTQYF.

This clonotype was detected a few times. CDR3 nucleotides: TGTGCCTGGAGTCCGGGGGCCCTGAACACTGAAGCTTTCTTT. Protein sequence: CAWSPGALNTEAFF. V usage is TRBV30 and J usage is TRBJ1-1; D may be TRBD1 (6 bases). This CDR3 is built from 14 residues. Germline V gene sequence: CDR1 GTSNPN, CDR2 SVGIG (reference sequence). The V and J ends lost 2 bases and 0 bases respectively, with 10 bases between them.

The genes are TRBV15 and TRBJ1-1, with unresolved D. Germline CDR1 reads LNHNV; CDR2 reads YYDKDF (reference sequence). The CDR3 covers 15 residues. Trimming removed 2 bases from V and 6 bases from J, with 16 bases in between. The CDR3: CATSRQNSANPEAFF. CDR3 nucleotides: TGTGCCACCAGCAGACAGAATTCAGCTAACCCTGAAGCTTTCTTT.

V is TRBV7-8 and J is TRBJ2-3, with 7 bases that match TRBD1. Germline CDR1 SGHVS, CDR2 FQNEAQ. The length of the CDR3 is 17 residues. J gave up 5 bases and V 2 bases, and 13 bases lay outside the gene matches. CDR3 sequence reads: CASSLRPVVAGGDTQYF. The CDR3 DNA sequence: TGTGCCAGCAGCTTACGCCCCGTGGTGGCAGGGGGAGATACGCAGTATTTT.

The sample holds one count of this clonotype. The chain employs TRBV6-2 or TRBV6-3 and TRBJ2-1; 8 bases fit TRBD2. This CDR3 has 16 residues. Germline CDR1 reads MNHEY; CDR2 reads SVGEGT. The J segment lost 14 bases and the V segment lost 0 bases, leaving 15 bases of the junction unmatched. This chain's CDR3 is CASSYSRTSYHSREFF. The CDR3 DNA is TGTGCCAGCAGTTACTCCCGGACTAGCTATCACTCGCGTGAGTTCTTC.

This clonotype was recorded many times. The chain joins TRBV2 to TRBJ2-2, with a possible D match to TRBD1 (5 bases). V was clipped by 1 base and J by 0 bases, with 9 bases between them. The V gene's germline CDR1 is SNHLY and CDR2 FYNNEI. This CDR3 is 16 amino acids long. The CDR3 here is CASSEVVTANTGELFF. The CDR3 DNA is TGTGCCAGCAGTGAAGTAGTGACAGCGAACACCGGGGAGCTGTTTTTT.

This clonotype was found many times. CDR3: CATRPSTGNTIYF. The CDR3, as DNA: TGTGCCACCAGACCGAGCACTGGAAACACCATATATTTT. The rearrangement links TRBV27 to TRBJ1-3, with no clear D. The germline gives CDR1 MNHEY, CDR2 SMNVEV (reference sequence). This CDR3 region has 13 residues. The V end lost 10 bases, the J end lost 2 bases, and 12 bases lay between the germline ends.

This clonotype was counted only a few times. CDR3 in amino acids: CASVSLAGSAADTQYF. The CDR3 DNA follows: TGTGCCAGCGTCTCTCTAGCGGGATCAGCGGCAGATACGCAGTATTTT. The chain uses TRBV6-2 or TRBV6-3 and TRBJ2-3, with 9 bases lining up with TRBD2. The CDR3 sequence is 16 residues long. V shed 8 bases and J 4 bases; nucleotides not matched to a gene: 13. The germline CDR1 and CDR2 sequences are MNHEY and SVGEGT.

At least ten counts were recorded for this clonotype. The rearrangement uses TRBV6-2 or TRBV6-3 and TRBJ2-1, with TRBD2 matching over 11 bases. Germline CDR1 MNHEY, CDR2 SVGEGT. The CDR3 has 15 residues. The V segment lost 6 bases and the J segment 2 bases; nucleotides outside the gene matches: 3. The CDR3 is CASRLAGGAYNEQFF. CDR3 sequence (DNA): TGTGCCAGCAGATTAGCGGGAGGGGCCTACAATGAGCAGTTCTTC.

This clonotype has ten or more counts. The V and J genes are TRBV7-3 and TRBJ2-1, with D perhaps TRBD1 (6 bases). With 5 bases removed from V and 2 bases from J, the gap between germline ends came to 13 bases. The CDR3 sequence is 15 residues long. Germline V CDR1 and CDR2: SGHTA, FQGTGA. DNA of the CDR3: TGTGCCAGCAGCCCACAGGGTGCCGCCTACAATGAGCAGTTCTTC. Translation: CASSPQGAAYNEQFF. The complete variable domain, with remaining parts taken from reference TRBV7-3 and TRBJ2-1, reads GAGVSQTPSNKVTEKGKYVELRCDPISGHTALYWYRQSLGQGPEFLIYFQGTGAADDSGLPNDRFFAVRPEGSVSTLKIQRTERGDSAVYLCASSPQGAAYNEQFFGPGTRLTVL.

The rearrangement links TRBV18 to TRBJ2-7; tentatively, D is TRBD2 (7 bases). The V gene's germline CDR1 is KGHSH and CDR2 LQKENI. V was pared by 2 bases and J by 3 bases, with 11 bases between. This CDR3 region has 14 residues. The CDR3 here is CASSPGGANYEQYF. In DNA form, the CDR3 reads TGTGCCAGCTCACCAGGGGGGGCAAACTACGAGCAGTACTTC.

The chain recombines TRBV7-2 with TRBJ1-2; D may be TRBD1 (6 bases). The V end was cut by 5 bases, the J end by 5 bases, with 18 bases between. CDR1 SGHTA and CDR2 FQGNSA come from the germline V gene. CDR3 length: 15 amino acids. CDR3 amino acids: CASSPLDRLLYGYTF. Written as DNA, the CDR3 is TGTGCCAGCAGCCCACTCGACAGGTTACTGTATGGCTACACCTTC.

This clonotype was detected many times. This rearrangement joins TRBV21-1 to TRBJ1-2; the table's D call, TRBD1, was not checked against the DNA. TRBV21-1 constitutes a pseudogene. This CDR3 has 14 residues. DNA of the CDR3: TGTGCCAGCATCCCAACAGGGTGCAGATCTGGCTACACCTTC. It translates to CASIPTGCRSGYTF.

This clonotype was counted ten times or more. This chain links TRBV28 with TRBJ1-5, with 7 bases matching TRBD1. The V and J ends lost 7 bases and 2 bases, in that order; junction bases with no gene match: 5. This CDR3 spans 14 amino acids. Germline-derived CDR1 and CDR2 are MDHEN and SYDVKM. The CDR3 spells CASIWGTGNQPQHF. CDR3 DNA sequence: TGTGCCAGCATTTGGGGGACAGGCAATCAGCCCCAGCATTTT.

This clonotype was found many times. The chain has TRBV9 and TRBJ1-1; D is uncertain. Trimming took off 4 bases at V and 1 base at J, with 8 bases between the two ends. Germline V gives CDR1 SGDLS, CDR2 YYNGEE. The length of the CDR3 is 13 residues. The CDR3, as DNA: TGTGCCAGCAGCTCCGTTGGGAACACTGAAGCTTTCTTT. Encoded protein: CASSSVGNTEAFF.

This clonotype was observed a handful of times. The rearrangement links TRBV9 to TRBJ2-5, with a possible D match to TRBD1 (6 bases). V dropped 0 bases and J dropped 3 bases, with 6 bases sitting between them. The CDR3 runs to 13 residues. The V gene's germline CDR1 is SGDLS and CDR2 YYNGEE. In DNA, the CDR3 is TGTGCCAGCAGCGTAGAGGGGGAAGAGACCCAGTACTTC. As protein: CASSVEGEETQYF.

This chain joins TRBV7-9 and TRBJ2-1; 7 nucleotides agree with TRBD2. Germline V gives CDR1 SEHNR, CDR2 FQNEAQ (reference sequence). The ends lost 6 bases at V and 7 bases at J; junction bases unmatched: 3. CDR3 length: 12 amino acids. Here the CDR3 DNA reads TGTGCCAGCAGGGCAGCGGGGAATGAGCAGTTCTTC. It codes for CASRAAGNEQFF.

This clonotype occurred a few times. The J gene is TRBJ1-6, the V gene TRBV29-1; TRBD1 agrees at 8 bases. CDR1 is SQVTM and CDR2 is ANQGSEA in the germline V gene. The CDR3 runs 13 residues. Trimming at V came to 6 bases and at J to 8 bases, leaving 6 bases not matched to a gene. CDR3 in DNA: TGCAGCGTCGCGGACAGGGCGGATTCACCCCTCCACTTT. It yields the protein CSVADRADSPLHF. The full variable domain, rest sourced from reference TRBV29-1 and TRBJ1-6, is SAVISQKPSRDICQRGTSLTIQCQVDSQVTMMFWYRQQPGQSLTLIATANQGSEATYESGFVIDKFPISRPNLTFSTLTVSNMSPEDSSIYLCSVADRADSPLHFGNGTRLTVT.

Sample share makes this clonotype medium-sized. V usage is TRBV29-1 and J usage is TRBJ2-7; D tentatively reads TRBD1 or TRBD2 (5 bases each). Germline lookup yields CDR1 SQVTM and CDR2 ANQGSEA. This CDR3 is built from 11 residues. The V gene lost 7 bases and the J gene lost 2 bases, with 9 bases spanning the gap. CDR3 DNA: TGCAGCGGCCTGGGGGCCTACGAGCAGTACTTC. Residues: CSGLGAYEQYF.

The gene calls are TRBV7-2 and TRBJ1-3; possible D gene TRBD1, 6 bases. The germline gives CDR1 SGHTA, CDR2 FQGNSA. V dropped 4 bases and J dropped 2 bases, with 9 bases sitting between them. The CDR3 extends over 14 amino acids. This CDR3 is CASSSGVAGNTIYF. CDR3 in DNA: TGTGCCAGCAGCTCAGGGGTGGCTGGAAACACCATATATTTT.

This clonotype was detected ten times or more. V and J are TRBV6-2 or TRBV6-3 and TRBJ1-6; the D gene is possibly TRBD1 (5 bases). Germline CDR1 MNHEY, CDR2 SVGEGT. Trimming pared 7 bases from V and 8 bases from J, leaving 21 bases between. The CDR3 is 16 residues long. CDR3 bases: TGTGCCAGCATCCCCGGCGGCAGGGTGTTGGATTCACCCCTCCACTTT. Translating it yields CASIPGGRVLDSPLHF.